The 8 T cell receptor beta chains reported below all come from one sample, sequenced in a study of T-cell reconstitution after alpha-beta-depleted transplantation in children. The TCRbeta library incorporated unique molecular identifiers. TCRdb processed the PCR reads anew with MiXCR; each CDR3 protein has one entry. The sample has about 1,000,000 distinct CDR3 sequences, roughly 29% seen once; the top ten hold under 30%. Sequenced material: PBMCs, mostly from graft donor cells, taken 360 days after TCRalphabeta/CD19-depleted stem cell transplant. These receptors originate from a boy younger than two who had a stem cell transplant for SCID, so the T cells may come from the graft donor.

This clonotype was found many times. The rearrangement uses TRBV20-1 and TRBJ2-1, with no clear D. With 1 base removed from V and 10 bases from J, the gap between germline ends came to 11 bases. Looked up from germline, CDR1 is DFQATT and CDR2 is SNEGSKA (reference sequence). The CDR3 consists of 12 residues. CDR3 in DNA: TGCAGTGCTAGAGGTTGGGAAGGCGAGCAGTTCTTC. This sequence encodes CSARGWEGEQFF.

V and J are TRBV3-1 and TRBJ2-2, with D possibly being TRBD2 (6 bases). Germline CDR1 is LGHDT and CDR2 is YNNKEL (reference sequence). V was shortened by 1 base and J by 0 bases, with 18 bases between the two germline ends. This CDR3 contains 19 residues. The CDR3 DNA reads TGTGCCAGCAGCCAAGTTGGGGATATGGGGACTGCGAACACCGGGGAGCTGTTTTTT. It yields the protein CASSQVGDMGTANTGELFF. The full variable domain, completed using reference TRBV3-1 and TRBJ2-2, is DTAVSQTPKYLVTQMGNDKSIKCEQNLGHDTMYWYKQDSKKFLKIMFSYNNKELIINETVPNRFSPKSPDKAHLNLHINSLELGDSAVYFCASSQVGDMGTANTGELFFGEGSRLTVL.

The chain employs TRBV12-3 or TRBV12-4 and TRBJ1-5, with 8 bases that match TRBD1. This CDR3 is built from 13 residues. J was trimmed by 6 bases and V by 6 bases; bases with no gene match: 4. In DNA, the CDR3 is TGTGCCAGCAGGGAAACAGGGGGTCAGCCCCAGCATTTT. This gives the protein CASRETGGQPQHF.

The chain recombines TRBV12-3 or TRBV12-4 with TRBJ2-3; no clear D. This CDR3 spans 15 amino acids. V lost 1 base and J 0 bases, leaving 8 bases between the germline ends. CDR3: CASSLVSVSTDTQYF. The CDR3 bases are TGTGCCAGCAGTTTAGTAAGCGTGAGCACAGATACGCAGTATTTT.

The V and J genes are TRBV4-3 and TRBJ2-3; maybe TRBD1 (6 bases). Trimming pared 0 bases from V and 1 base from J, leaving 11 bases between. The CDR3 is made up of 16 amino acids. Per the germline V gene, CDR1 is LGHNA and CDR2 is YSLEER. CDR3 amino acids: CASSQEGAEGTDTQYF. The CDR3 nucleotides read TGCGCCAGCAGCCAAGAGGGGGCAGAGGGCACAGATACGCAGTATTTT.

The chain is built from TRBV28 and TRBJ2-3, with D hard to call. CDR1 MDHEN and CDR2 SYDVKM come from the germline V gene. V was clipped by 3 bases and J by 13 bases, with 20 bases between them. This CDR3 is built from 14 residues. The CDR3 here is CASSLMGLLRREYF. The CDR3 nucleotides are TGTGCCAGCAGTTTGATGGGTCTCCTTCGTCGAGAGTATTTT.

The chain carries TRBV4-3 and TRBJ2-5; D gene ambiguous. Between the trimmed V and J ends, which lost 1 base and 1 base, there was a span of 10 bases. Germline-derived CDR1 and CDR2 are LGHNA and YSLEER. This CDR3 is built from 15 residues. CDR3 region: CASSQGFGFQETQYF. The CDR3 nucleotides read TGCGCCAGCAGCCAAGGGTTTGGGTTCCAAGAGACCCAGTACTTC.

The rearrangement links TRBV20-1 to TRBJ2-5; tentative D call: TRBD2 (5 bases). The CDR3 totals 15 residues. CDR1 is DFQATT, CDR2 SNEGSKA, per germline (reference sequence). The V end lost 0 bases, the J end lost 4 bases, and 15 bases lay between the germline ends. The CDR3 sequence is CSARDWAGLAETQYF. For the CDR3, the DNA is TGCAGTGCTAGAGATTGGGCGGGTTTAGCAGAGACCCAGTACTTC.